Sequencing of this T cell receptor (beta chain) was carried out in a study of early T cells in non-severe SARS-CoV-2 infection. Overall study context: Sequenced bulk RNA came from whole blood that was unsorted, and chains were unpaired. Study conclusions and caveats: Anti-spike CD8 responses were favored by VDJdb matching, which missed private and CD4 specificities.

About this clonotype itself: What it binds is not known.

The TCR library protocol attached unique molecular identifiers to the individual cDNA molecules. TCRdb re-derived calls from the 5' RACE reads in MiXCR, one entry per CDR3 protein. The table has tens of thousands of distinct CDR3 sequences, about 12% seen once. The specimen comprised whole blood, sampled at baseline. This clonotype originated in an adult who was a healthcare worker with PCR-confirmed SARS-CoV-2 infection or an uninfected control (not recorded which). The donor label of this sample is uncertain.

The CDR3 nucleotides read TGTGCCAGCAGTGAACTTCTCCCCGAGCAGTACGTC. Translated, it gives CASSELLPEQYV. The chain recombines TRBV6-1 with TRBJ2-7; no clear D gene. Germline V CDR1 and CDR2: MNHNS, SASEGT. The length of the CDR3 is 12 residues. V was clipped by 2 bases and J by 6 bases, with 8 bases between them.